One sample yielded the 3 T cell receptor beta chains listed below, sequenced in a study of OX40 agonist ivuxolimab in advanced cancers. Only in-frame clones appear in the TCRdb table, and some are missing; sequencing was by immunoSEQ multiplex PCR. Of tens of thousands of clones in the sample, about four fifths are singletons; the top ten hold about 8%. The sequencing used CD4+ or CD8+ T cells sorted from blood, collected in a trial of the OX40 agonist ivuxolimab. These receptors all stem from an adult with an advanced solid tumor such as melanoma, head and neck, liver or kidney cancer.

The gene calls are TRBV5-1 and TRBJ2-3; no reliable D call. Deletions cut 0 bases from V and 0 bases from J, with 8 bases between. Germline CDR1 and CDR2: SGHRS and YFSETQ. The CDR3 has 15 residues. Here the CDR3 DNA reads TGCGCCAGCAGCTTGGTAGGTTCTAGCACAGATACGCAGTATTTT. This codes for CASSLVGSSTDTQYF.

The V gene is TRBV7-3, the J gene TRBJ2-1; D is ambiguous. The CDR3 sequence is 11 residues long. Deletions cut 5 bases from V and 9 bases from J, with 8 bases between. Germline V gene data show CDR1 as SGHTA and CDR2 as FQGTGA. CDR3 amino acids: CASSPGSEQFF. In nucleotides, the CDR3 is TGTGCCAGCAGCCCCGGGTCTGAGCAGTTCTTC.

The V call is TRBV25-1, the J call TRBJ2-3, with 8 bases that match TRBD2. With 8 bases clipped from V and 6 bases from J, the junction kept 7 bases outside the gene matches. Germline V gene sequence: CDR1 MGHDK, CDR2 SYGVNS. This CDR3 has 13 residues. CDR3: CASVSGSLDTQYF. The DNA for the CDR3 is TGTGCCAGCGTGAGCGGGAGTTTGGATACGCAGTATTTT.